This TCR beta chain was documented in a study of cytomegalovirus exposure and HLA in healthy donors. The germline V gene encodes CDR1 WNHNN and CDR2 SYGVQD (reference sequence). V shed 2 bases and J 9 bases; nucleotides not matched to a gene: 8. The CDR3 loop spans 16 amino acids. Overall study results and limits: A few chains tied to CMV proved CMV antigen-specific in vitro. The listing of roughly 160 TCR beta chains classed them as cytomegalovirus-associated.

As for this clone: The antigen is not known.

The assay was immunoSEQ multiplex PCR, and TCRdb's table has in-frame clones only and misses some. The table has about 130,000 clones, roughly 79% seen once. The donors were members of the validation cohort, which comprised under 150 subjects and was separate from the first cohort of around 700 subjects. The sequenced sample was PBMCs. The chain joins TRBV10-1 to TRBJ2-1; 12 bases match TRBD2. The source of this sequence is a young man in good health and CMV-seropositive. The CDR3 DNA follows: TGCGCCAGCAGTGAGGCGACTAGCGGGAGAATGAGTGAGCAGTTCTTC. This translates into CASSEATSGRMSEQFF.